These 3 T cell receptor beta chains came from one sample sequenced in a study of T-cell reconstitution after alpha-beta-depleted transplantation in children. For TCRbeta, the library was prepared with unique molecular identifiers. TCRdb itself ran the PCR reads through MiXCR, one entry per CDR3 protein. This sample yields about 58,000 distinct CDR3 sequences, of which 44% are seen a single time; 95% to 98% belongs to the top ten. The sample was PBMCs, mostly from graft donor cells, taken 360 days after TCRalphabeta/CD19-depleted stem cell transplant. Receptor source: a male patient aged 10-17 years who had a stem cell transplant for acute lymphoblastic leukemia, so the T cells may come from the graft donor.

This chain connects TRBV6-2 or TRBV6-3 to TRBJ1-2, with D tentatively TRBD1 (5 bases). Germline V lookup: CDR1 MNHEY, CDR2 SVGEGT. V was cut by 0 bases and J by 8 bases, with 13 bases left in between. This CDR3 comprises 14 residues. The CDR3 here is CASSYSHRPGGYTF. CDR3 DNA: TGTGCCAGCAGTTACTCACACAGGCCGGGAGGCTACACCTTC.

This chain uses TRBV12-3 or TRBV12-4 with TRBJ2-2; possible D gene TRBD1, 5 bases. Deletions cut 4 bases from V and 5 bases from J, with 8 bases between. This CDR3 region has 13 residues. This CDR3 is CASSSGLTGELFF. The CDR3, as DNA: TGTGCCAGCAGTTCAGGGTTAACCGGGGAGCTGTTTTTT.

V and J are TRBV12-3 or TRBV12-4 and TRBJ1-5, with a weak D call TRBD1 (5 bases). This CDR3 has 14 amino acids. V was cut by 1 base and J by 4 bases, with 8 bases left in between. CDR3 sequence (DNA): TGTGCCAGCAGTTTAGGGGGGGAGAATCAGCCCCAGCATTTT. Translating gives CASSLGGENQPQHF.